This T cell receptor beta chain was found in a study of human T cells and chemical hapten exposure. Study-level points and caveats: The presence of alopecia in the donors means their immune response may differ from healthy people's.

Noted time point: pre-sensitization, week 0. Treatment noted: therapeutic diphenylcyclopropenone sensitization with weekly scalp DPC. At patch-test visits, sampling came before the patch test. A few counts support this clonotype. Its specificity is unknown. A single record per CDR3 protein comes from TCRdb applying MiXCR to the RACE reads. Among approximately 400,000 distinct CDR3 sequences, 5.1% were seen once, and the ten largest hold 2.6%. The sequence came from a woman in her fifties or sixties with alopecia areata. Some clones in this sample may be carry-over from other donors' samples. The specimen was whole blood, collected in connection with sensitization to the hapten diphenylcyclopropenone (DPC).

In DNA form, the CDR3 reads TGTGCCAGCAGGTCCGGGGAGTCTAGCACAGATACGCAGTATTTT. Translating gives CASRSGESSTDTQYF. The J gene is TRBJ2-3, the V gene TRBV12-3 or TRBV12-4, with D perhaps TRBD2 (5 bases). The V end lost 6 bases, the J end lost 0 bases, and 13 bases lay between the germline ends. The CDR3 sequence is 15 residues long.